These 17 T cell receptor beta chains share one sample of origin, sequenced in a study of blood T cell repertoires in COVID-19. Profiling relied on immunoSEQ multiplex PCR, and the TCRdb table lists in-frame clones only, not all of them. The sample has approximately 210,000 clones; 84% are singletons. Sequenced sample: peripheral blood. The receptors come from a human donor in a cohort sampled during active COVID-19.

The V gene is TRBV29-1, the J gene TRBJ2-5; a weak D match, TRBD1 (6 bases). The length of the CDR3 is 12 residues. CDR1 SQVTM and CDR2 ANQGSEA come from the germline V gene. V lost 5 bases, J lost 0 bases, and 7 bases lay in between. The CDR3 nucleotides read TGCAGCGTTAGGACAGACCAAGAGACCCAGTACTTC. Protein product: CSVRTDQETQYF.

This clone has just one count. The rearrangement uses TRBV6-5 and TRBJ1-1, with D unresolved. Germline V gene sequence: CDR1 MNHEY, CDR2 SVGAGI. V was pared by 5 bases and J by 8 bases, with 15 bases between. The CDR3 runs to 13 residues. The CDR3 protein is CASSTNVATEAFF. The CDR3 DNA follows: TGTGCCAGCAGTACTAATGTGGCCACAGAAGCTTTCTTT.

The chain recombines TRBV5-6 with TRBJ1-5, with 7 bases matching TRBD1. This CDR3 has 17 amino acids. CDR1 and CDR2 from the germline V gene are SGHDT and YYEEEE. The junction had 10 bases not matched to a gene; V was cut back by 0 bases and J by 4 bases. CDR3 coding DNA: TGTGCCAGCAGCTTGGCCGGACAGGACGGAACAAATCAGCCCCAGCATTTT. Translation gives CASSLAGQDGTNQPQHF. Complete variable domain (other parts from reference TRBV5-6 and TRBJ1-5): DAGVTQSPTHLIKTRGQQVTLRCSPKSGHDTVSWYQQALGQGPQFIFQYYEEEERQRGNFPDRFSGHQFPNYSSELNVNALLLGDSALYLCASSLAGQDGTNQPQHFGDGTRLSIL.

This clone was detected only a few times. The J gene is TRBJ1-1, the V gene TRBV5-8, with a possible D match to TRBD1 (5 bases). The CDR3 spans 13 residues. Trimming cost V 5 bases and J 2 bases, with 10 bases left between them. Germline V gene lookup returns CDR1 SGHTS and CDR2 YDEGEE. CDR3 nucleotides: TGTGCCAGCAGTTATACAGGTAACACTGAAGCTTTCTTT. Translating gives CASSYTGNTEAFF.

The chain carries TRBV14 and TRBJ2-6, with a possible D match to TRBD2 (7 bases). The ends were cut back, 4 bases at V and 4 bases at J, with 20 bases in the middle. The germline CDR1 and CDR2 sequences are SGHDN and FVKESK. This CDR3 is 18 amino acids long. CDR3 in amino acids: CASSPRGRGYEGANVLTF. The CDR3 nucleotides read TGTGCCAGCAGCCCACGGGGGCGGGGGTACGAAGGGGCCAACGTCCTGACTTTC.

The chain joins TRBV5-1 to TRBJ2-2, with a weak D call TRBD1 (6 bases). V was trimmed by 3 bases and J by 1 base, leaving 13 bases between them. Germline CDR1 and CDR2: SGHRS and YFSETQ. The CDR3 length is 16 residues. DNA for the CDR3: TGCGCCAGCAGCTGGGGATTACAGGGGAACACCGGGGAGCTGTTTTTT. Residues: CASSWGLQGNTGELFF. The whole variable domain, filled in from reference TRBV5-1 and TRBJ2-2, reads KAGVTQTPRYLIKTRGQQVTLSCSPISGHRSVSWYQQTPGQGLQFLFEYFSETQRNKGNFPGRFSGRQFSNSRSEMNVSTLELGDSALYLCASSWGLQGNTGELFFGEGSRLTVL.

This sequence joins TRBV7-3 and TRBJ2-5, with D possibly being TRBD1 (5 bases). The V end was cut by 5 bases, the J end by 0 bases, with 10 bases between. CDR1 is SGHTA and CDR2 is FQGTGA in the germline V gene. The CDR3 is 14 amino acids. The CDR3 sequence is CASSATGYQETQYF. CDR3 in DNA: TGTGCCAGCAGCGCTACAGGATACCAAGAGACCCAGTACTTC.

The chain has TRBV11-2 and TRBJ1-3; D possibly corresponds to TRBD1 (6 bases). The CDR3 covers 15 residues. Per germline, CDR1 SGHAT and CDR2 FQNNGV. V lost 5 bases and J 0 bases, leaving 11 bases between the germline ends. The CDR3 DNA reads as TGTGCCAGCAGCGGGACCAGGGGCTCTGGAAACACCATATATTTT. Encoded protein: CASSGTRGSGNTIYF.

The chain uses TRBV14 and TRBJ2-3; D is possibly TRBD2 (6 bases). V shed 4 bases and J shed 5 bases, with 10 bases lying between them. Germline V lookup: CDR1 SGHDN, CDR2 FVKESK. CDR3 size: 13 residues. The chain's CDR3 is CASSLPGLDTQYF. In nucleotides, the CDR3 is TGTGCCAGCAGCCTTCCGGGACTAGATACGCAGTATTTT.

The chain links TRBV15 to TRBJ1-2; D is unclear. V was trimmed by 0 bases and J by 8 bases, leaving 13 bases between them. The V gene's germline CDR1 is LNHNV and CDR2 YYDKDF (reference sequence). The CDR3 totals 14 residues. Here the CDR3 DNA reads TGTGCCACCAGCAGAGATTCAGGATTTCGGGGCTACACCTTC. It yields the protein CATSRDSGFRGYTF.

This clone was seen just once. The rearrangement uses TRBV5-6 and TRBJ1-4, with TRBD1 identical over 7 bases. CDR1 SGHDT and CDR2 YYEEEE come from the germline V gene. This CDR3 spans 18 amino acids. Trimming at V came to 0 bases and at J to 7 bases, leaving 15 bases not matched to a gene. CDR3 nucleotides: TGTGCCAGCAGCTTGGCCGCTTCTAGGACAGGCCTCCTTGAAAAACTGTTTTTT. Protein product: CASSLAASRTGLLEKLFF.

In DNA, the CDR3 is TGTGCCAGCAGCTTATGGACAGGGAGTTTGGGCACAGATACGCAGTATTTT. It codes for CASSLWTGSLGTDTQYF. The chain couples TRBV7-9 to TRBJ2-3; 8 positions agree with TRBD1. J lost 1 base, V lost 2 bases, and 8 bases had no gene match. CDR3 length: 17 residues. Per the germline V gene, CDR1 is SEHNR and CDR2 is FQNEAQ (reference sequence).

The gene calls are TRBV7-3 and TRBJ2-1, with 8 bases aligning to TRBD2. The ends lost 2 bases at V and 1 base at J; junction bases unmatched: 4. This CDR3 contains 16 residues. Germline values: CDR1 SGHTA, CDR2 FQGTGA. CDR3 residues: CASSLGSGGSYNEQFF. The CDR3 bases are TGTGCCAGCAGCTTAGGGAGCGGGGGATCCTACAATGAGCAGTTCTTC. The full variable domain, with the rest looked up from reference TRBV7-3 and TRBJ2-1, is GAGVSQTPSNKVTEKGKYVELRCDPISGHTALYWYRQSLGQGPEFLIYFQGTGAADDSGLPNDRFFAVRPEGSVSTLKIQRTERGDSAVYLCASSLGSGGSYNEQFFGPGTRLTVL.

This clone was seen a few times. The J gene is TRBJ1-5, the V gene TRBV7-9; the match to TRBD1 covers 9 bases. Losses at the gene ends were 5 bases for V and 1 base for J; bases not matched to a gene: 3. The CDR3 is 15 residues long. The germline V gene encodes CDR1 SEHNR and CDR2 FQNEAQ (reference sequence). The DNA for the CDR3 is TGTGCCAGCAGCCCGGGGACAGGGAGCAATCAGCCCCAGCATTTT. It translates to CASSPGTGSNQPQHF.

This clone appeared a few times. The chain links TRBV5-6 to TRBJ1-5; D gene uncertain. CDR3 length equals 16 residues. Trimming pared 3 bases from V and 5 bases from J, leaving 18 bases between. Germline values: CDR1 SGHDT, CDR2 YYEEEE. CDR3 in amino acids: CASSSALGTVHQPQHF. CDR3 sequence (DNA): TGTGCCAGCAGCTCCGCATTGGGTACAGTCCATCAGCCCCAGCATTTT.

The chain combines TRBV9 with TRBJ1-6; 9 bases match TRBD1. V dropped 4 bases and J dropped 0; count of bases not matched to a gene: 23. The V gene's germline CDR1 is SGDLS and CDR2 YYNGEE. The CDR3 is 23 amino acids. Here the CDR3 reads CASSLSTGTGSVSQSSYNSPLHF. DNA for the CDR3: TGTGCCAGCAGCCTAAGTACCGGGACAGGGAGTGTATCCCAGAGCTCCTATAATTCACCCCTCCACTTT.

The rearrangement links TRBV4-1 to TRBJ2-1; perhaps TRBD2 as D (6 bases). CDR1 and CDR2 (germline): MGHRA, YSYEKL. V was clipped by 0 bases and J by 4 bases, with 10 bases between them. The CDR3 extends over 15 amino acids. CDR3 nucleotides: TGCGCCAGCAGCCAAGAGGGACTCGTATACAATGAGCAGTTCTTC. Translated, it gives CASSQEGLVYNEQFF.